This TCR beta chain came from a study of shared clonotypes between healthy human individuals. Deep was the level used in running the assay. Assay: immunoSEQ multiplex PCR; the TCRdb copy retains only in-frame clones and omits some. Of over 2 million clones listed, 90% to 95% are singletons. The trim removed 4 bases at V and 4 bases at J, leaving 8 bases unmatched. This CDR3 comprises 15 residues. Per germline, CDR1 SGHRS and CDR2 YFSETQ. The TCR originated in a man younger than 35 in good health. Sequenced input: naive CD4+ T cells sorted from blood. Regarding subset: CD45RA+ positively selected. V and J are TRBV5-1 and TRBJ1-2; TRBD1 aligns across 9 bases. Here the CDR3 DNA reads TGCGCCAGCAGCCTGGGACAGGGAGGAGGCTATGGCTACACCTTC. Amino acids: CASSLGQGGGYGYTF.